The present T cell receptor (beta chain) was sequenced within a study of blood T cell repertoires in COVID-19. Study-wide context: The United States, Italy and Spain supplied acute and convalescent COVID-19 samples. PBMCs, B-cell-depleted T cells, or T cells were the source of the cDNA or gDNA that made up the material.

TCRdb's table, derived via immunoSEQ multiplex PCR, lists solely in-frame clones and lacks some. In the table there are some 330,000 clones, approximately 89% of which are singletons. The germline gives CDR1 SGHNT, CDR2 YYREEE (reference sequence). Deletions cut 4 bases from V and 2 bases from J, with 9 bases between. This CDR3 has 13 amino acids. Material for sequencing was peripheral blood. The TCR originated in a woman aged 25 to 39 with COVID-19, enrolled during active disease. The V call is TRBV5-4, the J call TRBJ1-2, with unresolved D. Here the CDR3 DNA reads TGTGCCAGCAGCCCTACAGAGAACTATGGCTACACCTTC. The encoded protein is CASSPTENYGYTF.